This T cell receptor (beta chain) is drawn from a study of cytomegalovirus exposure and HLA in healthy donors. The CDR3 loop spans 17 amino acids. Trimming left V 0 bases short and J 0 bases short, with 15 bases between. Germline values: CDR1 SGDLS, CDR2 YYNGEE. The PCR used 60 Vbeta and 13 Jbeta primers. Data came from immunoSEQ multiplex PCR; TCRdb stores just in-frame clones and leaves some out. The data contain 130,000 or so clones, approximately 84% of them singletons. This TCR was recovered from a woman aged 18-30 years in good health and CMV-seronegative. The sequencing input was PBMCs. The chain carries TRBV9 and TRBJ1-2; possibly TRBD1 for D (6 bases). The CDR3 loop reads CASSVDVGGYSNYGYTF. The DNA of the CDR3 is TGTGCCAGCAGCGTAGACGTAGGGGGATATTCTAACTATGGCTACACCTTC.